The 11 T cell receptor beta chains listed next were all sequenced from one sample in a study of T cell responses to AZD1222 COVID-19 vaccine. The repertoire was sequenced with immunoSEQ multiplex PCR; TCRdb's copy has only in-frame clones and lacks some. The sample has more than 100,000 clones; roughly 91% are singletons. Sequenced material: peripheral blood, taken on day 0 of AZD1222 vaccination. The receptors here all came from an adult in good health.

V gene TRBV19 combines with J gene TRBJ2-5; 8 nucleotides match TRBD1. The germline CDR1 and CDR2 sequences are LNHDA and SQIVND (reference sequence). V gave up 4 bases and J gave up 6 bases; unmatched junction bases: 7. This CDR3 has 14 amino acids. The CDR3, as DNA: TGTGCCAGTAGTAAACTGCAGGGGGCAAAGACCCAGTACTTC. Protein product: CASSKLQGAKTQYF.

The chain couples TRBV4-2 to TRBJ2-7; the D call may be TRBD1 or TRBD2 (6 bases each). V lost 2 bases and J lost 3, with 11 bases in between. The CDR3 contains 14 residues. Germline-derived CDR1 and CDR2 are LGHNA and YNFKEQ. The CDR3 DNA follows: TGTGCCAGCAGCCAACGACTAGGGGGCTACGAGCAGTACTTC. Its protein product is CASSQRLGGYEQYF.

The chain recombines TRBV2 with TRBJ2-3; 8 bases match TRBD2. Germline V gene lookup returns CDR1 SNHLY and CDR2 FYNNEI. The J segment lost 6 bases and the V segment lost 3 bases, leaving 11 bases of the junction unmatched. This CDR3 has 16 residues. CDR3 sequence reads: CASSDQAGVKADTQYF. The CDR3 DNA reads TGTGCCAGCAGTGACCAAGCGGGAGTGAAGGCGGATACGCAGTATTTT.

The chain employs TRBV9 and TRBJ1-2; 9 bases are shared with TRBD1. Per germline, CDR1 SGDLS and CDR2 YYNGEE. J lost 6 bases, V lost 2 bases, and 11 bases had no gene match. This CDR3 has 16 residues. The DNA of the CDR3 is TGTGCCAGCAGCGTGAGAGGGGACAGGGCAGGCCATGGCTACACCTTC. Amino acid sequence: CASSVRGDRAGHGYTF.

V and J are TRBV12-5 and TRBJ2-2; maybe TRBD1 (6 bases). The germline V gene has CDR1 LGHNT and CDR2 FRNRAP. With 0 bases removed from V and 5 bases from J, the gap between germline ends came to 16 bases. The CDR3 extends over 17 amino acids. The CDR3 reads CASGLVVLGAGTGELFF. CDR3 sequence (DNA): TGTGCTAGTGGTTTGGTAGTCCTGGGGGCTGGGACCGGGGAGCTGTTTTTT.

In DNA form, the CDR3 reads TGTGCCAGCAGCAACAAGGGGGGGACCTACAATGAGCAGTTCTTC. The encoded protein is CASSNKGGTYNEQFF. The chain couples TRBV6-5 to TRBJ2-1; D might be TRBD2 (7 bases). With 6 bases removed from V and 2 bases from J, the gap between germline ends came to 14 bases. The germline V gene encodes CDR1 MNHEY and CDR2 SVGAGI. This CDR3 region has 15 residues.

In this sample, this clone turned up once. The chain recombines TRBV18 with TRBJ2-7; TRBD2 might be the D (5 bases). Germline V lookup: CDR1 KGHSH, CDR2 LQKENI. Trimming pared 6 bases from V and 10 bases from J, leaving 19 bases between. CDR3 length equals 13 residues. The CDR3 coding sequence is TGTGCCAGCTCCCCTATGAGGGTTGACACCCAGTACTTC. Translation gives CASSPMRVDTQYF.

V is TRBV12-3 or TRBV12-4 and J is TRBJ1-2; D not resolved. The CDR3 spans 12 residues. Trimming took 1 base from V and 7 from J, leaving 7 bases between them. CDR3 in amino acids: CASSLGVSGYTF. DNA for the CDR3: TGTGCCAGCAGTTTAGGGGTATCTGGCTACACCTTC.

The genes are TRBV7-9 and TRBJ1-3; no clear D gene. The germline V gene encodes CDR1 SEHNR and CDR2 FQNEAQ (reference sequence). The ends were cut back, 6 bases at V and 0 bases at J, with 6 bases in the middle. CDR3 length equals 13 residues. CDR3 residues: CASSWSSGNTIYF. CDR3 bases: TGTGCCAGCAGTTGGTCCTCTGGAAACACCATATATTTT. The full variable domain, completed using reference TRBV7-9 and TRBJ1-3, is DTGVSQNPRHKITKRGQNVTFRCDPISEHNRLYWYRQTLGQGPEFLTYFQNEAQLEKSRLLSDRFSAERPKGSFSTLEIQRTEQGDSAMYLCASSWSSGNTIYFGEGSWLTVV.

This chain connects TRBV6-5 to TRBJ2-5; D not resolved. CDR1 and CDR2 (germline): MNHEY, SVGAGI. Trimming shortened V by 7 bases and J by 3 bases, and 15 bases separated the two germline ends. This CDR3 is 14 amino acids long. The CDR3 DNA reads as TGTGCCAGCATCCGAAGGAACCTGGAAGAGACCCAGTACTTC. This codes for CASIRRNLEETQYF.

The gene calls are TRBV28 and TRBJ1-5, with D perhaps matching TRBD1 (5 bases). Germline V gives CDR1 MDHEN, CDR2 SYDVKM. The CDR3 has 15 residues. The V gene lost 0 bases and the J gene lost 3 bases, with 9 bases spanning the gap. The CDR3 nucleotides are TGTGCCAGCAGTTTATGGTCAGGGTACAATCAGCCCCAGCATTTT. The encoded protein is CASSLWSGYNQPQHF.